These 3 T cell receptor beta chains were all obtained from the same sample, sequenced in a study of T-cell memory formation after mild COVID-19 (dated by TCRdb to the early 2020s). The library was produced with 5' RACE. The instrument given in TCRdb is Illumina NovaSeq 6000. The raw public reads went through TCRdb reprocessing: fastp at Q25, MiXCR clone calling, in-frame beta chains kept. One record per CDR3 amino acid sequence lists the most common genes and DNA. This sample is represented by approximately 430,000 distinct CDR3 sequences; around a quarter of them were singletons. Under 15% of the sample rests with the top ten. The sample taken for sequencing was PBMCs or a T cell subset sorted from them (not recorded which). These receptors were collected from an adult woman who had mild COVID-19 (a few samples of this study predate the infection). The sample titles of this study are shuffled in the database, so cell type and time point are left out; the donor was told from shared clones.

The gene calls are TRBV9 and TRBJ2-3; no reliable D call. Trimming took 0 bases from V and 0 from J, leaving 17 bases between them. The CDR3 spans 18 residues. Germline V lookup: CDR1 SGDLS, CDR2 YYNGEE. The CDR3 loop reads CASSVEVAGTTSTDTQYF. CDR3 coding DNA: TGTGCCAGCAGCGTAGAGGTGGCAGGCACAACTAGCACAGATACGCAGTATTTT.

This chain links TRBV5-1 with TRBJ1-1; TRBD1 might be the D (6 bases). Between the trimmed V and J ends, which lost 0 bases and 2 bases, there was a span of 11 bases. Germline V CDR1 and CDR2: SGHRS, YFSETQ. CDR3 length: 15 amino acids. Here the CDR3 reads CASSLAKDSNTEAFF. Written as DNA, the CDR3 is TGCGCCAGCAGCTTGGCCAAGGACAGTAACACTGAAGCTTTCTTT.

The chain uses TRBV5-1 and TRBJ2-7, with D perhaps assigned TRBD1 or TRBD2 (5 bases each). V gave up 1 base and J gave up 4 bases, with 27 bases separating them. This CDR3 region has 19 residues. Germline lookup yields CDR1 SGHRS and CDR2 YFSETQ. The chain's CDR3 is CASSLRVGTARPTEYEQYF. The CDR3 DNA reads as TGCGCCAGCAGCTTGCGTGTAGGGACGGCACGACCAACAGAGTACGAGCAGTACTTC.